These T cell receptor beta chains were read from a single sample in a study of blood T cell repertoires in COVID-19. Some clones are missing from TCRdb's copy, which holds only in-frame ones; the method was immunoSEQ multiplex PCR. This table holds approximately 75,000 clones, roughly 91% found once. Sequencing used peripheral blood. The receptor set was obtained from a man between 60 and 75 years old with acute or convalescent COVID-19. Both conserved end residues are part of each CDR3. Each record gives: clone size, J gene, CDR3 length, V gene, D gene, CDR3 DNA, CDR3 protein. D genes are given only for firm matches. Size is omitted from some rows. Given values are once, few, many or a class for expanded clones.

abundance: NA
j_gene: TRBJ1-1
len: 13
v_gene: TRBV29-1
d_gene: NA
CDR3nt: TGCAGCGTTATGTCGACAGAGGTGACAAAAGCTTTCTTT
CDR3aa: CSVMSTEVTKAFF

abundance: NA
j_gene: TRBJ2-1
len: 16
v_gene: TRBV7-3
d_gene: TRBD1
CDR3nt: TGTGCCAGCAGCTTAATACCCTCGGACAGGTACAATGAGCAGTTCTTC
CDR3aa: CASSLIPSDRYNEQFF

abundance: NA
j_gene: TRBJ2-6
len: 14
v_gene: TRBV27
d_gene: NA
CDR3nt: TGTGCCAGCAGTTTTAGAGCTGGGGCCAACGTCCTGACTTTC
CDR3aa: CASSFRAGANVLTF

abundance: once
j_gene: TRBJ1-1
len: 15
v_gene: TRBV7-2
d_gene: TRBD1
CDR3nt: TGTGCCAGCAGCTTCCAGGGGGGCCTGAACACTGAAGCTTTCTTT
CDR3aa: CASSFQGGLNTEAFF

abundance: NA
j_gene: TRBJ2-1
len: 14
v_gene: TRBV9
d_gene: TRBD2
CDR3nt: TGTGCCAGCAGCGTAGGGACTAGCGGCAATGAGCAGTTCTTC
CDR3aa: CASSVGTSGNEQFF

abundance: NA
j_gene: TRBJ2-7
len: 12
v_gene: TRBV30
d_gene: TRBD1
CDR3nt: TGTGCCTGCAACGACAGGGCCTACGAGCAGTACTTC
CDR3aa: CACNDRAYEQYF

abundance: NA
j_gene: TRBJ2-7
len: 13
v_gene: TRBV12-5
d_gene: TRBD1
CDR3nt: TGTGCTAGTGGCCAGACAGGGAACTACGAGCAGTACTTC
CDR3aa: CASGQTGNYEQYF

abundance: NA
j_gene: TRBJ2-3
len: 19
v_gene: TRBV5-6
d_gene: TRBD2
CDR3nt: TGTGCCAGCAGCTCCCTGATAGTAGTAGCGGGGGCTCGCACAGATACGCAGTATTTT
CDR3aa: CASSSLIVVAGARTDTQYF

abundance: NA
j_gene: TRBJ1-1
len: 14
v_gene: TRBV12-5
d_gene: NA
CDR3nt: TGTGCTAGTGGTGCAGGGGATTCGAACACTGAAGCTTTCTTT
CDR3aa: CASGAGDSNTEAFF

abundance: NA
j_gene: TRBJ1-5
len: 13
v_gene: TRBV30
d_gene: TRBD1
CDR3nt: TGTGCCTGGGGGGGACAGGGTAATCAGCCCCAGCATTTT
CDR3aa: CAWGGQGNQPQHF

abundance: NA
j_gene: TRBJ1-2
len: 15
v_gene: TRBV5-5
d_gene: NA
CDR3nt: TGTGCCAGCAGCTTGTTTGACTCGGCTACCTATGGCTACACCTTC
CDR3aa: CASSLFDSATYGYTF

abundance: few
j_gene: TRBJ1-4
len: 16
v_gene: TRBV24-1
d_gene: TRBD1
CDR3nt: TGTGCCACCAGTGATACAACAGGGGCTGGGGATGAAAAACTGTTTTTT
CDR3aa: CATSDTTGAGDEKLFF

abundance: NA
j_gene: TRBJ2-5
len: 14
v_gene: TRBV5-1
d_gene: NA
CDR3nt: TGCGCCAGCAGCTTCTTTGTGCTAGATGAGACCCAGTACTTC
CDR3aa: CASSFFVLDETQYF

abundance: NA
j_gene: TRBJ2-7
len: 14
v_gene: TRBV3-1/TRBV3-2
d_gene: NA
CDR3nt: TGTGCCAGCAGCCCCAGGGTACAGACTTACGAGCAGTACTTC
CDR3aa: CASSPRVQTYEQYF

abundance: NA
j_gene: TRBJ1-1
len: 16
v_gene: TRBV5-1
d_gene: NA
CDR3nt: TGCGCCAGCAGCTTGACTCCCCCTGGAGTGAACACTGAAGCTTTCTTT
CDR3aa: CASSLTPPGVNTEAFF

abundance: once
j_gene: TRBJ1-6
len: 15
v_gene: TRBV10-2
d_gene: NA
CDR3nt: TGCGCCAGCAGTGAGTCAGCGGGGGCCAATTCACCCCTCCACTTT
CDR3aa: CASSESAGANSPLHF

abundance: NA
j_gene: TRBJ2-6
len: 14
v_gene: TRBV5-6
d_gene: NA
CDR3nt: TGTGCCAGCAGCTTGGATACAGGGGCCAACGTCCTGACTTTC
CDR3aa: CASSLDTGANVLTF

abundance: NA
j_gene: TRBJ2-7
len: 13
v_gene: TRBV5-6
d_gene: NA
CDR3nt: TGTGCCAGCAGCTTTCTCAGGGGCTACGAGCAGTACTTC
CDR3aa: CASSFLRGYEQYF

abundance: NA
j_gene: TRBJ1-2
len: 12
v_gene: TRBV21-1
d_gene: NA
CDR3nt: TGTGCCAGCAGCAAAGGGGGGCTAGGCTACACCTTC
CDR3aa: CASSKGGLGYTF

abundance: NA
j_gene: TRBJ2-1
len: 17
v_gene: TRBV19
d_gene: TRBD2
CDR3nt: TGTGCCAGTAGTATCAGGACTAGCGGGAGGGCTTTCGTTGAGCAGTTCTTC
CDR3aa: CASSIRTSGRAFVEQFF

abundance: NA
j_gene: TRBJ2-3
len: 15
v_gene: TRBV5-1
d_gene: NA
CDR3nt: TGCGCCAGCAGCTTCAGGATCCCACGGACAGATACGCAGTATTTT
CDR3aa: CASSFRIPRTDTQYF

abundance: NA
j_gene: TRBJ2-7
len: 13
v_gene: TRBV9
d_gene: TRBD1
CDR3nt: TGTGCCAGCAGCGTCGACAGGGATTACGAGCAGTACTTC
CDR3aa: CASSVDRDYEQYF

abundance: NA
j_gene: TRBJ1-3
len: 17
v_gene: TRBV19
d_gene: NA
CDR3nt: TGTGCCAGTAGTTTCACGAACAGGGACCGCTCTGGAAACACCATATATTTT
CDR3aa: CASSFTNRDRSGNTIYF

abundance: NA
j_gene: TRBJ1-6
len: 14
v_gene: TRBV3-1/TRBV3-2
d_gene: TRBD1
CDR3nt: TGTGCCAGCAGCCAAACAGGGGATAATTCACCCCTCCACTTT
CDR3aa: CASSQTGDNSPLHF

abundance: NA
j_gene: TRBJ2-7
len: 14
v_gene: TRBV7-6
d_gene: TRBD1
CDR3nt: TGTGCCAGCAGCCCCCCGGACAGGGCCTACGAGCAGTACTTC
CDR3aa: CASSPPDRAYEQYF

abundance: NA
j_gene: TRBJ2-5
len: 12
v_gene: TRBV6-5
d_gene: TRBD1
CDR3nt: TGTGCCAGCGGGGACAGGGGGGAGACCCAGTACTTC
CDR3aa: CASGDRGETQYF

abundance: NA
j_gene: TRBJ2-2
len: 14
v_gene: TRBV5-5
d_gene: NA
CDR3nt: TGTGCCAGCAGCTTGGTACAGAACACCGGGGAGCTGTTTTTT
CDR3aa: CASSLVQNTGELFF

abundance: NA
j_gene: TRBJ2-3
len: 15
v_gene: TRBV9
d_gene: NA
CDR3nt: TGTGCCAGCAGCTTCAGGGGGGCAGGCACAGATACGCAGTATTTT
CDR3aa: CASSFRGAGTDTQYF

abundance: NA
j_gene: TRBJ2-7
len: 15
v_gene: TRBV5-4
d_gene: TRBD2
CDR3nt: TGTGCCAGCAGCTTGGCCGGGACTAGCGACTACGAGCAGTACTTC
CDR3aa: CASSLAGTSDYEQYF

abundance: NA
j_gene: TRBJ2-3
len: 16
v_gene: TRBV9
d_gene: NA
CDR3nt: TGTGCCAGCAGTCGAAGTGGGGGGGGCTTGACAGATACGCAGTATTTT
CDR3aa: CASSRSGGGLTDTQYF

abundance: NA
j_gene: TRBJ2-3
len: 14
v_gene: TRBV6-5
d_gene: TRBD1
CDR3nt: TGTGCCAGCAGCGGACAGGGGGGCACAGATACGCAGTATTTT
CDR3aa: CASSGQGGTDTQYF

abundance: once
j_gene: TRBJ1-6
len: 13
v_gene: TRBV24-1
d_gene: NA
CDR3nt: TGTGCCTCGCACTGGGCCTTTAATTCACCCCTCCACTTT
CDR3aa: CASHWAFNSPLHF

abundance: NA
j_gene: TRBJ1-1
len: 14
v_gene: TRBV24-1
d_gene: NA
CDR3nt: TGTGCCACCAGTGCGCAGGGGAGCGGCACTGAAGCTTTCTTT
CDR3aa: CATSAQGSGTEAFF

abundance: NA
j_gene: TRBJ1-2
len: 13
v_gene: TRBV19
d_gene: NA
CDR3nt: TGTGCCAGTAGTAGTGTGACAGGTTATGGCTACACCTTC
CDR3aa: CASSSVTGYGYTF

abundance: NA
j_gene: TRBJ1-5
len: 13
v_gene: TRBV12-3/TRBV12-4
d_gene: TRBD1
CDR3nt: TGTGCCAGCAGATCGGGACAGGGGGGTCCCCAGCATTTT
CDR3aa: CASRSGQGGPQHF

abundance: NA
j_gene: TRBJ1-6
len: 15
v_gene: TRBV30
d_gene: TRBD1
CDR3nt: TGTGCCTGGAGTATTGCGGGACAGCGGAATTCACCCCTCCACTTT
CDR3aa: CAWSIAGQRNSPLHF

abundance: NA
j_gene: TRBJ2-2
len: 13
v_gene: TRBV11-2
d_gene: NA
CDR3nt: TGTGCCAGCAGCCGAGATCTCGCCGGGGAGCTGTTTTTT
CDR3aa: CASSRDLAGELFF

abundance: few
j_gene: TRBJ1-4
len: 14
v_gene: TRBV15
d_gene: NA
CDR3nt: TGTGCCACCAGCAGAGTTAGAAATAATGAAAAACTGTTTTTT
CDR3aa: CATSRVRNNEKLFF

abundance: NA
j_gene: TRBJ2-7
len: 15
v_gene: TRBV3-1/TRBV3-2
d_gene: NA
CDR3nt: TGTGCCAGCAGCCAGACGCCGGGACTCCTCCAAGAGCAGTACTTC
CDR3aa: CASSQTPGLLQEQYF

abundance: NA
j_gene: TRBJ1-4
len: 15
v_gene: TRBV5-1
d_gene: NA
CDR3nt: TGCGCCAGCAGCTTAGGGGTAGGGGCAAATGAAAAACTGTTTTTT
CDR3aa: CASSLGVGANEKLFF

abundance: NA
j_gene: TRBJ2-1
len: 14
v_gene: TRBV21-1
d_gene: NA
CDR3nt: TGTGCCAGCAGCACCCGACAGAAATACAATGAGCAGTTCTTC
CDR3aa: CASSTRQKYNEQFF

abundance: NA
j_gene: TRBJ1-1
len: 13
v_gene: TRBV6-5
d_gene: NA
CDR3nt: TGTGCCAGTGCGGGGGCCAAGAACACTGAAGCTTTCTTT
CDR3aa: CASAGAKNTEAFF

abundance: NA
j_gene: TRBJ2-2
len: 14
v_gene: TRBV5-1
d_gene: NA
CDR3nt: TGCGCCAGCAGCCGGACAGATAGCACCGGGGAGCTGTTTTTT
CDR3aa: CASSRTDSTGELFF

abundance: few
j_gene: TRBJ2-1
len: 13
v_gene: TRBV3-1/TRBV3-2
d_gene: NA
CDR3nt: TGTGCCAGCAGCCTACAGGGAAACAATGAGCAGTTCTTC
CDR3aa: CASSLQGNNEQFF

abundance: NA
j_gene: TRBJ2-2
len: 14
v_gene: TRBV5-1
d_gene: TRBD2
CDR3nt: TGCGCCAGCAGCTTGCGGGAGGGCCCCGGGGAGCTGTTTTTT
CDR3aa: CASSLREGPGELFF

abundance: NA
j_gene: TRBJ2-3
len: 14
v_gene: TRBV10-1
d_gene: NA
CDR3nt: TGCGCCAGCAGTGAGTCTCTTGGCACAGATACGCAGTATTTT
CDR3aa: CASSESLGTDTQYF

abundance: NA
j_gene: TRBJ2-1
len: 18
v_gene: TRBV9
d_gene: NA
CDR3nt: TGTGCCAGCAGCCCCCGTGCCCCGCTTTTTAGCTCCTACAATGAGCAGTTCTTC
CDR3aa: CASSPRAPLFSSYNEQFF

abundance: NA
j_gene: TRBJ2-5
len: 15
v_gene: TRBV3-1/TRBV3-2
d_gene: NA
CDR3nt: TGTGCCAGCAGCCAAGCTGCCAGGCACCCGGAGACCCAGTACTTC
CDR3aa: CASSQAARHPETQYF

abundance: NA
j_gene: TRBJ1-1
len: 15
v_gene: TRBV13
d_gene: NA
CDR3nt: TGTGCCAGCAGCCGCCTAGAAGGGGCGCGAACTGAAGCTTTCTTT
CDR3aa: CASSRLEGARTEAFF

abundance: NA
j_gene: TRBJ1-1
len: 13
v_gene: TRBV5-5
d_gene: NA
CDR3nt: TGTGCCAGCAGCTTGGGAGGAAACACTGAAGCTTTCTTT
CDR3aa: CASSLGGNTEAFF